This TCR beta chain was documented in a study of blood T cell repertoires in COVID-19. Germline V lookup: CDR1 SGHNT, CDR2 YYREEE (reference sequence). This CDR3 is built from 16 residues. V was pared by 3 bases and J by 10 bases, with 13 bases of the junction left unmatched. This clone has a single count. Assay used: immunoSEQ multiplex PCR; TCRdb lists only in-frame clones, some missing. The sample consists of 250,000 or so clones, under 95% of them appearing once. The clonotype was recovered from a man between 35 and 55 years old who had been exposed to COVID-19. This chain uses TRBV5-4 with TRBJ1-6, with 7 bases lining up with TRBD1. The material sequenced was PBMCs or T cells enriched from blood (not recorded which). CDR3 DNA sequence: TGTGCCAGCAGCTCAACTCGGGACAGTAGCGGATCACCCCTCCACTTT. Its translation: CASSSTRDSSGSPLHF. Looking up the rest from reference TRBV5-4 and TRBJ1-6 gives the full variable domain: ETGVTQSPTHLIKTRGQQVTLRCSSQSGHNTVSWYQQALGQGPQFIFQYYREEENGRGNFPPRFSGLQFPNYSSELNVNALELDDSALYLCASSSTRDSSGSPLHFGNGTRLTVT.